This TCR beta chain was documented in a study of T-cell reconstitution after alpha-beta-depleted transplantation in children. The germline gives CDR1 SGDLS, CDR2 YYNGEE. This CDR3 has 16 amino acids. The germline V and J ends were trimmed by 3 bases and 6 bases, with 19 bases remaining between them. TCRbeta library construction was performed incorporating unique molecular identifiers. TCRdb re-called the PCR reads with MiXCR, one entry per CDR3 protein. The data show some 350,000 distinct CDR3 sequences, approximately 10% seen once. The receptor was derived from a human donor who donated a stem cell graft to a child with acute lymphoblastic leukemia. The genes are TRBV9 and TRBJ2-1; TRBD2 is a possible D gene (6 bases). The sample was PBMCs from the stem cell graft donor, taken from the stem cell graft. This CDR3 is CASSAGDSPRFNEQFF. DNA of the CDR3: TGTGCCAGCAGCGCTGGGGACTCCCCGCGATTCAATGAGCAGTTCTTC. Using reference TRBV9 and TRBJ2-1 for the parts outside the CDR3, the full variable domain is DSGVTQTPKHLITATGQRVTLRCSPRSGDLSVYWYQQSLDQGLQFLIQYYNGEERAKGNILERFSAQQFPDLHSELNLSSLELGDSALYFCASSAGDSPRFNEQFFGPGTRLTVL.